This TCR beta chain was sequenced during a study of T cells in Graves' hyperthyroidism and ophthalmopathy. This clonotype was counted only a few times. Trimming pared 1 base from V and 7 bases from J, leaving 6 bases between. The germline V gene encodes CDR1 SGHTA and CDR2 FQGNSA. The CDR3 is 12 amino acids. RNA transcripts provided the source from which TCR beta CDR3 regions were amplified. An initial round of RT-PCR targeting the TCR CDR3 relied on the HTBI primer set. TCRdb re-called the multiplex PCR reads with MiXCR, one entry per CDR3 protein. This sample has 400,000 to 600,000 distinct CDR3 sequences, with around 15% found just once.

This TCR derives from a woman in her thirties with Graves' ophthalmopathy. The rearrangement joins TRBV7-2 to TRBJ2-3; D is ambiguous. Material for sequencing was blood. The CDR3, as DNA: TGTGCCAGCAGCTTAGGGGGTAATACGCAGTATTTT. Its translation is CASSLGGNTQYF.